The 29 T cell receptor beta chains reported below all come from one sample, sequenced in a study of regulatory T cells in long-lasting Graves disease. Arm-PCR of CDR3 regions and iRepertoire HTBI primers were the basis on which TCR beta libraries were built. Each CDR3 protein is one row after TCRdb ran MiXCR on the multiplex PCR reads. The table has hundreds of thousands of distinct CDR3 sequences, over 20% seen once. As to time point: persistent/refractory GD, antithyroid drugs over 5 years with positive TRAb. Following extraction of RNA from PBMCs, that RNA was used to make the TCR library. Sequenced here: peripheral blood mononuclear cells (PBMCs), sampled when the disease was refractory, from a patient treated with antithyroid drugs. All receptors derive from a female donor with Graves disease.

With respect to this clonotype: The junction does not match germline at one end; this may be a read error. This rearrangement joins TRBV6-2 or TRBV6-3 to TRBJ2-3; D is undetermined. CDR3 length: 12 amino acids. Germline V lookup: CDR1 MNHEY, CDR2 SVGEGT. The CDR3 bases are TGTGCCAGCAGATGGGATACAGATGCGCAGTATTTT. This translates into CASRWDTDAQYF.

Ten or more counts support this clonotype. J is TRBJ1-2 and V is TRBV28, with a tentative D call TRBD1 (6 bases). The CDR3 has 15 residues. Germline V lookup: CDR1 MDHEN, CDR2 SYDVKM. Trimming took off 6 bases at V and 4 bases at J, with 18 bases between the two ends. CDR3 loop: CASSRGQWHIYGYTF. The CDR3 DNA sequence: TGTGCCAGCAGCCGAGGACAGTGGCACATCTATGGCTACACCTTC.

The gene calls are TRBV20-1 and TRBJ2-7, with a possible D match to TRBD1 (5 bases). V lost 0 bases and J 2 bases, leaving 11 bases between the germline ends. This CDR3 region has 14 residues. Per germline, CDR1 DFQATT and CDR2 SNEGSKA (reference sequence). The CDR3 nucleotides are TGCAGTGCTAGAGAGCTCGGCAGGGCCTACGAGCAGTACTTC. Its translation is CSARELGRAYEQYF.

Ten or more counts support this clonotype. The chain employs TRBV11-2 and TRBJ2-2; 11 bases match TRBD2. After removal of 6 bases from V and 4 bases from J, the junction contained 4 bases not matched to a gene. The length of the CDR3 is 15 residues. Germline V lookup: CDR1 SGHAT, CDR2 FQNNGV. CDR3 DNA: TGTGCCAGCAGGATAGCGGGAGGGTCCACCGGGGAGCTGTTTTTT. Its translation: CASRIAGGSTGELFF. The full variable domain, in which reference TRBV11-2 and TRBJ2-2 provide the parts outside the CDR3, is EAGVAQSPRYKIIEKRQSVAFWCNPISGHATLYWYQQILGQGPKLLIQFQNNGVVDDSQLPKDRFSAERLKGVDSTLKIQPAKLEDSAVYLCASRIAGGSTGELFFGEGSRLTVL.

This clonotype showed up just a few times. The rearrangement uses TRBV7-2 and TRBJ2-4; the match to TRBD2 covers 12 bases. From germline, CDR1 is SGHTA and CDR2 FQGNSA. V trimming: 5 bases; J trimming: 2 bases; junction bases outside the gene matches: 13. The CDR3 loop spans 19 amino acids. The CDR3 protein is CASSQGRLAGVSTKNIQYF. CDR3 bases: TGTGCCAGCAGCCAAGGGAGACTAGCGGGAGTGTCCACCAAAAACATTCAGTACTTC.

This clonotype was found once. The chain combines TRBV29-1 with TRBJ2-7, with 10 bases matching TRBD1. V was pared by 7 bases and J by 1 base, with 7 bases of the junction left unmatched. The CDR3 is 14 amino acids. Germline V gene data show CDR1 as SQVTM and CDR2 as ANQGSEA. DNA of the CDR3: TGCAGCGGGCTCTGGGACAGGGGATCCTACGAGCAGTACTTC. Its protein product is CSGLWDRGSYEQYF.

Ten or more counts support this clonotype. This chain connects TRBV2 to TRBJ2-5, with 10 bases aligning to TRBD2. V dropped 6 bases and J dropped 2; count of bases not matched to a gene: 6. This CDR3 spans 15 amino acids. Germline V gene sequence: CDR1 SNHLY, CDR2 FYNNEI. This CDR3 is CASRLAGGSQETQYF. The CDR3 bases are TGTGCCAGCAGATTAGCGGGAGGTAGTCAAGAGACCCAGTACTTC. The entire variable domain, with the rest obtained from reference TRBV2 and TRBJ2-5, is as follows: EPEVTQTPSHQVTQMGQEVILRCVPISNHLYFYWYRQILGQKVEFLVSFYNNEISEKSEIFDDQFSVERPDGSNFTLKIRSTKLEDSAMYFCASRLAGGSQETQYFGPGTRLLVL.

In its sample, this clonotype was seen many times. The chain uses TRBV7-9 and TRBJ2-7; no clear D gene. The CDR3 loop spans 15 amino acids. The V gene lost 5 bases and the J gene lost 5 bases, with 19 bases spanning the gap. Germline CDR1 is SEHNR and CDR2 is FQNEAQ (reference sequence). The CDR3 DNA reads TGTGCCAGCAGCCTCCACCTGACCAAATACGACGAGCAGTACTTC. Translating it yields CASSLHLTKYDEQYF. Full variable domain (rest looked up from reference TRBV7-9 and TRBJ2-7): DTGVSQNPRHKITKRGQNVTFRCDPISEHNRLYWYRQTLGQGPEFLTYFQNEAQLEKSRLLSDRFSAERPKGSFSTLEIQRTEQGDSAMYLCASSLHLTKYDEQYFGPGTRLTVT.

The table lists this clonotype with many counts. The chain employs TRBV6-1 and TRBJ2-7; 10 bases are shared with TRBD1. The CDR3 is made up of 13 amino acids. With 5 bases clipped from V and 5 bases from J, the junction kept 3 bases outside the gene matches. Germline CDR1 is MNHNS and CDR2 is SASEGT. CDR3 amino acids: CASSRDRGNEQYF. The CDR3 coding sequence is TGTGCCAGCAGTAGGGACAGGGGAAACGAGCAGTACTTC.

This clonotype showed up just a few times. The J gene is TRBJ2-7, the V gene TRBV20-1; TRBD2 matches at 13 bases. The J segment lost 7 bases and the V segment lost 3 bases, leaving 6 bases of the junction unmatched. The CDR3 is made up of 14 amino acids. CDR1 and CDR2 from the germline V gene are DFQATT and SNEGSKA (reference sequence). CDR3 in amino acids: CSARTSGGSGEQYF. CDR3 nucleotide sequence: TGCAGTGCTAGGACTAGCGGGGGGTCGGGGGAGCAGTACTTC.

The chain carries TRBV4-1 and TRBJ2-7; D gene ambiguous. This CDR3 comprises 12 residues. Per germline, CDR1 MGHRA and CDR2 YSYEKL. Trimming shortened V by 6 bases and J by 2 bases, and 8 bases separated the two germline ends. CDR3 bases: TGCGCCAGCAGTGCCGACCCCTACGAGCAGTACTTC. Translating gives CASSADPYEQYF.

The table lists this clonotype with many counts. The chain joins TRBV3-1 to TRBJ2-6; D gene uncertain. Germline values: CDR1 LGHDT, CDR2 YNNKEL (reference sequence). CDR3 length: 14 residues. The V and J ends lost 3 bases and 1 base respectively, with 4 bases between them. The CDR3 loop is CASSQGSGANVLTF. The CDR3 coding sequence is TGTGCCAGCAGCCAGGGTTCTGGGGCCAACGTCCTGACTTTC. Drawing the rest from reference TRBV3-1 and TRBJ2-6, the complete variable domain is DTAVSQTPKYLVTQMGNDKSIKCEQNLGHDTMYWYKQDSKKFLKIMFSYNNKELIINETVPNRFSPKSPDKAHLNLHINSLELGDSAVYFCASSQGSGANVLTFGAGSRLTVL.

This clonotype was detected a few times. V gene TRBV30 combines with J gene TRBJ2-1, with D perhaps being TRBD1 or TRBD2 (5 bases each). V gave up 5 bases and J gave up 2 bases, with 13 bases separating them. The germline gives CDR1 GTSNPN, CDR2 SVGIG (reference sequence). The CDR3 length is 14 residues. For the CDR3, the DNA is TGTGCCTGGTCGGGGCGCGGCGCCTACAATGAGCAGTTCTTC. The encoded protein is CAWSGRGAYNEQFF.

The chain recombines TRBV29-1 with TRBJ1-2, with D tentatively TRBD1 (5 bases). V lost 3 bases and J 2 bases, leaving 7 bases between the germline ends. The germline gives CDR1 SQVTM, CDR2 ANQGSEA. The CDR3 is made up of 12 amino acids. CDR3 region: CSVDRANYGYTF. The CDR3 bases are TGCAGCGTTGACAGGGCGAACTATGGCTACACCTTC.

The chain couples TRBV4-2 to TRBJ1-6; 7 bases map to TRBD1. Trimming removed 4 bases from V and 7 bases from J; junction bases left unmatched: 13. The CDR3 extends over 17 amino acids. CDR1 is LGHNA and CDR2 is YNFKEQ in the germline V gene. Written as DNA, the CDR3 is TGTGCCAGCAGCCCGCTGACGTCCGGGACAGCCAATTCACCCCTCCACTTT. Translation: CASSPLTSGTANSPLHF.

In this sample, this clonotype turned up a few times. The genes are TRBV20-1 and TRBJ1-1, with D perhaps matching TRBD1 (5 bases). Per germline, CDR1 DFQATT and CDR2 SNEGSKA (reference sequence). Trimming stripped 0 bases from V and 3 bases from J, with 14 bases between. The CDR3 totals 15 residues. This CDR3 reads CSARDRWVGDTEAFF. The CDR3 nucleotides read TGCAGTGCTAGAGATCGTTGGGTAGGGGACACTGAAGCTTTCTTT.

The table lists this clonotype with many counts. The chain employs TRBV6-1 and TRBJ1-2, with 8 bases lining up with TRBD1. Trimming took 10 bases from V and 0 from J; bases not matched to a gene: 10. The germline gives CDR1 MNHNS, CDR2 SASEGT. The CDR3 spans 15 residues. CDR3 nucleotide sequence: TGTGCCACAAGAACTGGACAGGGACCTAACTATGGCTACACCTTC. Its protein product is CATRTGQGPNYGYTF.

CDR3 coding DNA: TGTGCCAGCAGTTACTCCGATTACAGGGCCTACAATGAGCAGTTCTTC. Protein sequence: CASSYSDYRAYNEQFF. The rearrangement uses TRBV6-5 and TRBJ2-1; possible D gene TRBD1, 6 bases. The CDR3 has 16 residues. Deletions cut 0 bases from V and 2 bases from J, with 11 bases between. Germline lookup yields CDR1 MNHEY and CDR2 SVGAGI.

The V and J genes are TRBV20-1 and TRBJ2-6; 14 bases fit TRBD2. Germline assignment: CDR1 DFQATT and CDR2 SNEGSKA (reference sequence). There are 19 residues in the CDR3. J was trimmed by 1 base and V by 3 bases; bases with no gene match: 8. CDR3 DNA sequence: TGCAGTGCTAGGGAGACTAGCGGGAGGGCCCGTTCTGGGGCCAACGTCCTGACTTTC. This gives the protein CSARETSGRARSGANVLTF.

This clonotype showed up many times. The rearrangement uses TRBV10-1 and TRBJ2-7, with 9 nucleotides matching TRBD1. Trimming at V came to 2 bases and at J to 3 bases, leaving 2 bases not matched to a gene. Germline CDR1 reads WNHNN; CDR2 reads SYGVQD (reference sequence). There are 14 residues in the CDR3. The CDR3 DNA reads TGCGCCAGCAGTGAGAGGGACAGGGACTACGAGCAGTACTTC. Residues: CASSERDRDYEQYF.

Regarding this clonotype: Compared with germline, one end of the junction differs, possibly owing to a read error. CDR3 protein: CASSPRAMNTEAFF. The CDR3, as DNA: TGTGCCAGCAGCCCCAGGGCAATGAACACTGAAGCTTTCTTT. The V gene is TRBV4-1, the J gene TRBJ1-1, with a weak D call TRBD1 (5 bases). The germline gives CDR1 MGHRA, CDR2 YSYEKL. CDR3 size: 14 residues.

This clonotype has only a few counts. The gene calls are TRBV6-2 or TRBV6-3 and TRBJ1-1; D remains ambiguous. CDR3 length equals 15 residues. Germline-derived CDR1 and CDR2 are MNHEY and SVGEGT. V was clipped by 1 base and J by 4 bases, with 13 bases between them. DNA for the CDR3: TGTGCCAGCAGTTACTTAGGGCACCGGACCACTGAAGCTTTCTTT. Translation: CASSYLGHRTTEAFF.

This clonotype was picked up a small number of times. This chain links TRBV28 with TRBJ2-7; TRBD1 matches at 8 bases. Germline-derived CDR1 and CDR2 are MDHEN and SYDVKM. This CDR3 spans 13 amino acids. The junction had 6 bases not matched to a gene; V was cut back by 7 bases and J by 4 bases. This CDR3 reads CASTEYRGYEQYF. Here the CDR3 DNA reads TGTGCCAGCACCGAATACAGGGGGTACGAGCAGTACTTC. Together with reference TRBV28 and TRBJ2-7, the CDR3 gives the full variable domain: DVKVTQSSRYLVKRTGEKVFLECVQDMDHENMFWYRQDPGLGLRLIYFSYDVKMKEKGDIPEGYSVSREKKERFSLILESASTNQTSMYLCASTEYRGYEQYFGPGTRLTVT.

A word on this clonotype: A far bigger clonotype differs at one base, so this is likely a read error. The V call is TRBV6-4, the J call TRBJ1-5; D not certain. CDR1 is MRHNA and CDR2 is SNTAGT in the germline V gene. CDR3 length equals 14 residues. CDR3 sequence (DNA): TGTGCCAGCAGTCTGGGAATCAGCAATCAGCCCCGGCATTTT. This gives the protein CASSLGISNQPRHF.

With regard to this clonotype: Being one base from a much bigger clone, this may be a read error. The missing conserved phenylalanine or tryptophan at the end of this CDR3 makes a read error likely. The chain is built from TRBV6-1 and TRBJ1-1; D unclear. The germline V gene encodes CDR1 MNHNS and CDR2 SASEGT. Between the trimmed V and J ends, which lost 1 base and 3 bases, there was a span of 6 bases. This CDR3 is built from 13 residues. The CDR3 region is CASSEGRDTEAFS. The DNA for the CDR3 is TGTGCCAGCAGTGAAGGACGAGACACTGAAGCTTTCTCT.

V usage is TRBV5-6 and J usage is TRBJ1-2, with 7 bases lining up with TRBD1. CDR3 length: 16 amino acids. The V segment lost 0 bases and the J segment 5 bases; nucleotides outside the gene matches: 10. Germline V gene sequence: CDR1 SGHDT, CDR2 YYEEEE. The DNA for the CDR3 is TGTGCCAGCAGCTTGGGGATGCCAGGGGGAAAATATGGCTACACCTTC. The encoded protein is CASSLGMPGGKYGYTF.

This clonotype was seen many times. This chain joins TRBV11-3 and TRBJ2-2; TRBD1 aligns across 8 bases. CDR3 length: 16 residues. Per the germline V gene, CDR1 is SGHNT and CDR2 is YENEEA. V lost 2 bases and J lost 5; bases outside the gene matches: 7. CDR3 sequence (DNA): TGTGCCAGCAGCTTACGTTCCAGGGGGCGTACCGGGGAGCTGTTTTTT. Its translation: CASSLRSRGRTGELFF.

In its sample, this clonotype was seen many times. This chain joins TRBV28 and TRBJ2-3, with D possibly matching TRBD1 (5 bases). Trimming removed 3 bases at V and 3 bases at J, with 10 bases between. CDR1 and CDR2 from the germline V gene are MDHEN and SYDVKM. The CDR3 totals 14 residues. Written as DNA, the CDR3 is TGTGCCAGCAGTTTCCAGGGTTGGACAGATACGCAGTATTTT. Amino acids: CASSFQGWTDTQYF.

This clonotype has at least ten counts. The chain couples TRBV11-1 to TRBJ2-7; the match to TRBD2 covers 7 bases. J lost 5 bases, V lost 2 bases, and 12 bases had no gene match. Germline CDR1 and CDR2: SGHAT and FQDESV (reference sequence). The CDR3 spans 16 residues. CDR3 nucleotides: TGTGCCAGCAGCTTATCCCCCGGACTAGGGTTCGACGAGCAGTACTTC. Residues: CASSLSPGLGFDEQYF.